Sequencing of this T cell receptor beta chain was carried out in a study of T cells in Graves' hyperthyroidism and ophthalmopathy. The CDR3 is 12 residues long. Germline V gene data show CDR1 as SQVTM and CDR2 as ANQGSEA. The source material, RNA transcripts, was used to amplify TCR beta CDR3 regions. HTBI primers drove first-round RT-PCR of the TCR CDR3. TCRdb processed the multiplex PCR reads anew with MiXCR; each CDR3 protein has one entry. Among about 620,000 distinct CDR3 sequences, 15% to 20% were seen once, and the ten largest hold 3% to 4.5%. Notes on this clonotype: Mismatch with germline at one junction end may stem from a read error.

Sequencing was carried out using blood. The rearrangement joins TRBV29-1 to TRBJ2-2; D perhaps matches TRBD2 (5 bases). This clonotype originated in a woman aged 30 to 39 with Graves' hyperthyroidism. CDR3 residues: CSVARSTGVLFF. CDR3 nucleotide sequence: TGCAGCGTTGCGCGGAGCACCGGGGTGCTGTTTTTT.